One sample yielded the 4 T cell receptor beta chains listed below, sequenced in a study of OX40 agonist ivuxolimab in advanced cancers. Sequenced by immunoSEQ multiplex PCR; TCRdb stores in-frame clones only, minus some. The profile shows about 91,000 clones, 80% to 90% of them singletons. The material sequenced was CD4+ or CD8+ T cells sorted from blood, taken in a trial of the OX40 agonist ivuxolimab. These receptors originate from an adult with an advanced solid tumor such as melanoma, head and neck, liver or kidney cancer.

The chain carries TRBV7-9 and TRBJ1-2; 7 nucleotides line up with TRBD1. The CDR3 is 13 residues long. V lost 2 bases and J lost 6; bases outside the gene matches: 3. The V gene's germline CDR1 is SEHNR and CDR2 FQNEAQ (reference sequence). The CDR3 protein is CASSLTGQDGYTF. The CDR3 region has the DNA TGTGCCAGCAGCTTAACCGGACAGGATGGCTACACCTTC.

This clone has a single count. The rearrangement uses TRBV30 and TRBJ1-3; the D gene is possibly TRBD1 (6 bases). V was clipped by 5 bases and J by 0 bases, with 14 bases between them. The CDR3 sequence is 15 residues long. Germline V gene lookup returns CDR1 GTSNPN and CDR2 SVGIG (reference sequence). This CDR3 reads CAWPVTGDSGNTIYF. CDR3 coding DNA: TGTGCCTGGCCCGTGACAGGCGACTCTGGAAACACCATATATTTT.

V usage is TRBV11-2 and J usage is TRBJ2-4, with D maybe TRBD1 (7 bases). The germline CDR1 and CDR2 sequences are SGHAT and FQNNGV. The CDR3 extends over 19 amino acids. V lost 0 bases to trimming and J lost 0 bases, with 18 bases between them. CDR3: CASSLDRGRGEVAKNIQYF. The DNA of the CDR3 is TGTGCCAGCAGCTTAGATCGCGGCAGGGGGGAGGTAGCCAAAAACATTCAGTACTTC.

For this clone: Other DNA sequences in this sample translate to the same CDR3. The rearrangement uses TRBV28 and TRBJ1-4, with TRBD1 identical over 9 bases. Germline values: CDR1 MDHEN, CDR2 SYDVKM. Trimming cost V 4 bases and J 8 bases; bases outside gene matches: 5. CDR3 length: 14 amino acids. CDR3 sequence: CASSSGQGREKLFF. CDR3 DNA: TGTGCCAGCAGTTCGGGACAGGGTAGGGAAAAACTGTTTTTT.